This TCR beta chain comes out of a study of cytomegalovirus exposure and HLA in healthy donors. CDR1 is SGHVS and CDR2 is FQNEAQ in the germline V gene. The CDR3 covers 18 residues. Trimming at V came to 5 bases and at J to 9 bases, leaving 21 bases not matched to a gene. Findings and caveats of the study: In a later analysis, CMV-associated beta chains were mostly HLA-associated, it appeared. Sequencing likely produced, as an artifact, a cluster of highly shared sequence variants.

In this sample, this clone turned up a few times. Its cognate antigen is unknown. The PCR had 60 Vbeta and 13 Jbeta primers. Method: immunoSEQ multiplex PCR; TCRdb's copy keeps in-frame clones and lacks some. Of around 100,000 clones listed, 65% to 80% are singletons. The source of this sequence is a woman aged 18-29 years in good health and CMV-seropositive. Specimen: PBMCs. The V call is TRBV7-8, the J call TRBJ2-1, with 8 nucleotides matching TRBD2. The CDR3 bases are TGTGCCAGCAGCCCACCCGGGTGGCGGGGGGCCGGAGGGGTTGAGCAGTTCTTC. Its protein product is CASSPPGWRGAGGVEQFF.